A single sample gave rise to the 18 T cell receptor beta chains below, sequenced in a study of neurological immune-mediated disorders. MiXCR, run by TCRdb on the 5' RACE reads, gives a single entry per CDR3 protein. The repertoire includes 75,000 to 85,000 distinct CDR3 sequences, roughly 18% of them detected once, and 15% to 17% sits in the top ten. The sample taken for sequencing was PBMCs. All receptors derive from a middle-aged woman in good health.

With regard to this clonotype: Given a much more abundant clone one base away, this may be a read error. Here the CDR3 DNA reads TGTGCCAGCAGGAACAGGGGGCCAAAATATGGCTACACCTTC. Its translation: CASRNRGPKYGYTF. The V gene is TRBV7-2, the J gene TRBJ1-2; TRBD1 matches at 9 bases. The trim removed 6 bases at V and 5 bases at J, leaving 7 bases unmatched. The CDR3 is made up of 14 amino acids. Germline V lookup: CDR1 SGHTA, CDR2 FQGNSA.

The chain combines TRBV27 with TRBJ2-7, with 7 bases that match TRBD1. Germline V gene data show CDR1 as MNHEY and CDR2 as SMNVEV (reference sequence). This CDR3 spans 18 amino acids. V was clipped by 5 bases and J by 3 bases; unmatched bases: 19. CDR3 region: CASSLQIDRVSQVYEQYF. The CDR3 nucleotides are TGTGCCAGCAGTCTCCAAATCGACAGGGTATCACAGGTCTACGAGCAGTACTTC.

The chain links TRBV5-1 to TRBJ2-7; 7 positions agree with TRBD1. This CDR3 is 14 amino acids long. CDR1 SGHRS and CDR2 YFSETQ come from the germline V gene. The DNA for the CDR3 is TGCGCCAGCAACTTGCCAGGGGGATCCTACGAGCAGTACGTC. Amino acid sequence: CASNLPGGSYEQYV.

The sample holds many counts of this clonotype. The chain is built from TRBV4-1 and TRBJ1-1; possible D gene TRBD1, 5 bases. Looked up from germline, CDR1 is MGHRA and CDR2 is YSYEKL. The CDR3 spans 13 residues. Trimming cost V 3 bases and J 6 bases, with 11 bases left between them. CDR3 nucleotide sequence: TGCGCCAGCAGCCATCAAGGAGGGGCTGAAGCTTTCTTT. The encoded protein is CASSHQGGAEAFF.

Many counts were recorded for this clonotype. The rearrangement joins TRBV10-3 to TRBJ1-1; D is unresolved. Germline assignment: CDR1 ENHRY and CDR2 SYGVKD. V dropped 7 bases and J dropped 4 bases, with 13 bases sitting between them. The CDR3 totals 13 residues. Written as DNA, the CDR3 is TGTGCCATCACGGCCGGGGTAGGCACTGAAGCTTTCTTT. Protein: CAITAGVGTEAFF.

The V gene is TRBV6-1, the J gene TRBJ2-1, with 7 bases matching TRBD2. The ends lost 6 bases at V and 8 bases at J; junction bases unmatched: 10. The germline V gene has CDR1 MNHNS and CDR2 SASEGT. The CDR3 runs 14 residues. CDR3: CASRPWGGQDEQFF. DNA for the CDR3: TGTGCCAGCAGACCGTGGGGAGGGCAGGATGAGCAGTTCTTC.

Comment on this clonotype: The missing conserved phenylalanine or tryptophan at the end of this CDR3 makes a read error likely. This chain uses TRBV7-9 with TRBJ1-2; 10 nucleotides agree with TRBD1. Germline V gives CDR1 SEHNR, CDR2 FQNEAQ (reference sequence). The length of the CDR3 is 15 residues. The CDR3 nucleotides are TGTGCCAGTAGCTTAGGGACAGGGGACCCCTATGGCTACACCTAC. Residues: CASSLGTGDPYGYTY.

The sample holds many counts of this clonotype. The V and J genes are TRBV5-5 and TRBJ2-1; D is unresolved. CDR3 length equals 17 residues. CDR1 and CDR2 (germline): SGHKS, YYEKEE (reference sequence). V was shortened by 3 bases and J by 4 bases, with 20 bases between the two germline ends. DNA for the CDR3: TGTGCCAGCAGCTCCACCGGGCCCCCAGAAGCTTACAATGAGCAGTTCTTC. Amino acids: CASSSTGPPEAYNEQFF.

This clonotype was observed many times. This rearrangement joins TRBV5-5 to TRBJ2-7, with 8 positions matching TRBD1. The CDR3 runs 15 residues. CDR1 and CDR2 from the germline V gene are SGHKS and YYEKEE (reference sequence). Trimming cost V 1 base and J 3 bases; bases outside gene matches: 6. The CDR3 DNA follows: TGTGCCAGCAGCTTGTGGGGGACAGGATTCTACGAGCAGTACGTC. It is translated as CASSLWGTGFYEQYV.

This clonotype was detected ten times or more. The chain has TRBV20-1 and TRBJ2-1, with 10 bases that match TRBD2. In germline, CDR1 is DFQATT, CDR2 SNEGSKA (reference sequence). The CDR3 is 13 amino acids. Losses at the gene ends were 5 bases for V and 9 bases for J; bases not matched to a gene: 7. CDR3 nucleotides: TGCAGTGCTGTTAGCGGGGGGCTAGGTGAGCAGTTCTTC. It is translated as CSAVSGGLGEQFF.

In its sample, this clonotype was seen many times. The chain combines TRBV12-3 or TRBV12-4 with TRBJ2-5; TRBD1 agrees at 8 bases. The V segment lost 4 bases and the J segment 2 bases; nucleotides outside the gene matches: 3. The CDR3 totals 14 residues. CDR3 DNA sequence: TGTGCCAGCAGTTGGACAGGGCTTCAAGAGACCCAGTACTTC. Translating gives CASSWTGLQETQYF.

This chain joins TRBV5-1 and TRBJ2-1; D remains ambiguous. Germline lookup yields CDR1 SGHRS and CDR2 YFSETQ. V dropped 3 bases and J dropped 10 bases, with 17 bases sitting between them. This CDR3 spans 14 amino acids. The CDR3 region has the DNA TGCGCCAGCAGCTGGGCCAGTGGGTCGATGGAGCAGTTCTTC. The encoded protein is CASSWASGSMEQFF.

This clonotype was counted ten times or more. The chain employs TRBV15 and TRBJ2-1; D uncertain. The CDR3 runs to 12 residues. Per the germline V gene, CDR1 is LNHNV and CDR2 is YYDKDF (reference sequence). V lost 0 bases and J lost 10, with 7 bases in between. This chain's CDR3 is CATSRDGPEQFF. The CDR3 DNA is TGTGCCACCAGCAGAGACGGGCCCGAGCAGTTCTTC.

This clonotype was observed many times. The CDR3 DNA reads TGCGCCAGCAGTGAGCCCAGGGCGGGGGGCGACGAGCAGTACTTC. It encodes CASSEPRAGGDEQYF. The chain couples TRBV10-2 to TRBJ2-7; 8 bases match TRBD2. Germline V gives CDR1 WSHSY, CDR2 SAAADI. The CDR3 is made up of 15 amino acids. Trimming removed 2 bases from V and 5 bases from J; junction bases left unmatched: 8.

This clonotype came up many times. The chain links TRBV12-3 or TRBV12-4 to TRBJ2-3; D gene uncertain. CDR3 length: 13 amino acids. Trimming took 6 bases from V and 0 from J, leaving 7 bases between them. The CDR3 DNA sequence: TGTGCCAGCAGGAGAGCCAGCACAGATACGCAGTATTTT. This gives the protein CASRRASTDTQYF.

The chain recombines TRBV29-1 with TRBJ2-1, with a tentative D call TRBD2 (6 bases). CDR3 length: 12 residues. Germline-derived CDR1 and CDR2 are SQVTM and ANQGSEA. V lost 6 bases to trimming and J lost 3 bases, with 9 bases between them. The CDR3 is CSVGTGYNEQFF. DNA of the CDR3: TGCAGCGTCGGGACTGGCTACAATGAGCAGTTCTTC.

In this sample, this clonotype turned up many times. This chain uses TRBV5-6 with TRBJ2-7; no reliable D call. CDR1 is SGHDT and CDR2 is YYEEEE in the germline V gene. V dropped 4 bases and J dropped 4 bases, with 15 bases sitting between them. There are 14 residues in the CDR3. The CDR3 DNA sequence: TGTGCCAGCAGCATGGACGGACGTCAGTACGAGCAGTACTTC. Its translation is CASSMDGRQYEQYF.

As to this clonotype: A read error may be the cause here, since a much bigger clone is one base away. This rearrangement joins TRBV6-2 or TRBV6-3 to TRBJ1-5; D uncertain. The CDR3 is made up of 16 amino acids. Germline V gene data show CDR1 as MNHEY and CDR2 as SVGEGT. With 6 bases removed from V and 0 bases from J, the gap between germline ends came to 15 bases. The CDR3, as DNA: TGTGCCAGCAGCCTCCCCCAGATTTATAGCAATCAGCCCCAGCATTTT. The encoded protein is CASSLPQIYSNQPQHF.